One T cell receptor beta chain is described in this entry. Sequenced by immunoSEQ multiplex PCR; TCRdb stores in-frame clones only, minus some. The sample consists of 5,000 to 6,500 clones, 55% to 70% of them appearing once. The source of the sample is a study of preoperative IRX-2 immunotherapy in early breast cancer. The CDR3 length is 17 residues. CDR1 SGHNT and CDR2 YENEEA come from the germline V gene. The V and J ends lost 5 bases and 5 bases, in that order; junction bases with no gene match: 8. Treatment here: preoperative locoregional IRX-2 cytokine immunotherapy. Preoperative locoregional IRX-2 cytokine immunotherapy was tested in the phase Ib source study.

Here the sequenced sample was tumor tissue, taken before IRX-2 immunotherapy. The chain has TRBV11-3 and TRBJ2-3; TRBD2 aligns across 15 bases. The clonotype was recovered from a human donor with breast cancer. The CDR3 DNA is TGTGCCAGCAGCCCTCGGACTAGCGGGAGGGAAGTAGATACGCAGTATTTT. Translating it yields CASSPRTSGREVDTQYF.